The 5 T cell receptor beta chains below all came from one sample that was sequenced in a study of cytomegalovirus exposure and HLA in healthy donors. The PCR used 60 Vbeta and 13 Jbeta primers. Assay: immunoSEQ multiplex PCR; the TCRdb copy retains only in-frame clones and omits some. The sample contains about 110,000 clones, around 80% of which appear only once. The specimen was PBMCs. These receptor sequences come from a man aged 25-40 years in good health and CMV-seropositive.

The V call is TRBV28, the J call TRBJ1-2, with D perhaps TRBD1 (6 bases). Germline V gene lookup returns CDR1 MDHEN and CDR2 SYDVKM. The CDR3 totals 15 residues. Trimming removed 8 bases at V and 4 bases at J, with 20 bases between. The CDR3 loop is CASLVTGRASYGYTF. Here the CDR3 DNA reads TGTGCCAGCCTTGTGACAGGCAGGGCAAGCTATGGCTACACCTTC.

The count of this clone is one. The chain joins TRBV21-1 to TRBJ2-7; the D call of TRBD2 is as the table states it, not checked on the DNA. TRBV21-1 is an annotated pseudogene. The CDR3 runs to 13 residues. The CDR3 sequence is CASSNLPSYEQYF. For the CDR3, the DNA is TGTGCCAGCAGCAATCTCCCCTCCTACGAGCAGTACTTC.

The chain combines TRBV5-8 with TRBJ2-7, with D possibly TRBD2 on 7 matching bases. The CDR3 extends over 15 amino acids. The germline gives CDR1 SGHTS, CDR2 YDEGEE. V lost 4 bases and J 2 bases, leaving 16 bases between the germline ends. This chain's CDR3 is CASSLKRGGAYEQYV. CDR3 nucleotides: TGTGCCAGCAGCCTGAAGAGGGGGGGCGCCTACGAGCAGTACGTC.

The chain combines TRBV7-9 with TRBJ2-5, with 9 positions matching TRBD1. This CDR3 spans 16 amino acids. V lost 1 base, J lost 4 bases, and 7 bases stayed unmatched. Germline CDR1 is SEHNR and CDR2 is FQNEAQ (reference sequence). CDR3 DNA: TGTGCCAGCAGCTTAGAAGGGACAGGGTGGGCAGAGACCCAGTACTTC. It codes for CASSLEGTGWAETQYF.

This sequence joins TRBV9 and TRBJ2-2, with 13 bases aligning to TRBD2. Trimming took 3 bases from V and 2 from J; bases not matched to a gene: 10. CDR1 is SGDLS and CDR2 is YYNGEE in the germline V gene. The CDR3 totals 19 residues. The CDR3 sequence is CASSALRTSGRSNTGELFF. The CDR3 nucleotides are TGTGCCAGCAGCGCATTAAGGACTAGCGGGAGAAGCAACACCGGGGAGCTGTTTTTT.